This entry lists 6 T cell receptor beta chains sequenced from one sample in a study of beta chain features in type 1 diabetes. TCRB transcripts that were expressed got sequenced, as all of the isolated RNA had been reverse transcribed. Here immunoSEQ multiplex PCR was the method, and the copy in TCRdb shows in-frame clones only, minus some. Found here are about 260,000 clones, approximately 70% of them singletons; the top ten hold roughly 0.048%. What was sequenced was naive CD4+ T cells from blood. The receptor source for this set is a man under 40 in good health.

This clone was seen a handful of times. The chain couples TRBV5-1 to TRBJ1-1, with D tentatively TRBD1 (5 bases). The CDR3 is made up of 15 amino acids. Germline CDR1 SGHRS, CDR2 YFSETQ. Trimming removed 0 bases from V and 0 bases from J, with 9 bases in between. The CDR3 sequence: CASSLADRMNTEAFF. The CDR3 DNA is TGCGCCAGCAGCTTGGCTGACAGAATGAACACTGAAGCTTTCTTT. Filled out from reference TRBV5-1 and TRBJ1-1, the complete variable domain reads KAGVTQTPRYLIKTRGQQVTLSCSPISGHRSVSWYQQTPGQGLQFLFEYFSETQRNKGNFPGRFSGRQFSNSRSEMNVSTLELGDSALYLCASSLADRMNTEAFFGQGTRLTVV.

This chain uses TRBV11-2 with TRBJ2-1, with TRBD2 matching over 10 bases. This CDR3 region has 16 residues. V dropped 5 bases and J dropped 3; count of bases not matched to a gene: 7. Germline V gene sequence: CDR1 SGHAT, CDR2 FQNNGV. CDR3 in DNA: TGTGCCAGCAGCCCGCTAGCGGGGGAATACTACAATGAGCAGTTCTTC. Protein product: CASSPLAGEYYNEQFF.

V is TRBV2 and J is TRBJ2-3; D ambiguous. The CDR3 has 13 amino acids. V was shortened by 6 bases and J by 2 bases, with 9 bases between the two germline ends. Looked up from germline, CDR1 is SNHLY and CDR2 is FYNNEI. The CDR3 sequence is CASRVTPTDTQYF. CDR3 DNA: TGTGCCAGCAGGGTAACTCCCACAGATACGCAGTATTTT. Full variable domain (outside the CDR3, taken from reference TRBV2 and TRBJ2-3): EPEVTQTPSHQVTQMGQEVILRCVPISNHLYFYWYRQILGQKVEFLVSFYNNEISEKSEIFDDQFSVERPDGSNFTLKIRSTKLEDSAMYFCASRVTPTDTQYFGPGTRLTVL.

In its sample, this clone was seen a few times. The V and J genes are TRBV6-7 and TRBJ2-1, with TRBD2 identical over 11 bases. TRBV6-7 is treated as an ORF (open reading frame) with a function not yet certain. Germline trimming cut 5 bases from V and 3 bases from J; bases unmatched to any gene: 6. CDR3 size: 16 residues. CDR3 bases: TGTGCCAGCAGTCATAGCGGGAGGGGAATCTACAATGAGCAGTTCTTC. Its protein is CASSHSGRGIYNEQFF.

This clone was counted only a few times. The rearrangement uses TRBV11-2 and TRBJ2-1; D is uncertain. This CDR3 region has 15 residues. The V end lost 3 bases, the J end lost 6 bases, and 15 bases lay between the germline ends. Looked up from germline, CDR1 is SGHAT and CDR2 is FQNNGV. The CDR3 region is CASSLVRKPFNEQFF. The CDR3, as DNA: TGTGCCAGCAGCTTGGTCCGAAAACCTTTCAATGAGCAGTTCTTC.

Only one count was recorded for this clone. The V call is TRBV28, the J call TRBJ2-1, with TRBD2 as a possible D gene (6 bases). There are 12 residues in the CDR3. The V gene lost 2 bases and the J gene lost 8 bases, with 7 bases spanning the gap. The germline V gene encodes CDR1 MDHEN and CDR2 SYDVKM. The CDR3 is CASSLGDYEQFF. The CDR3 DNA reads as TGTGCCAGCAGTTTAGGGGACTATGAGCAGTTCTTC.